A selection of T cell receptor beta chains follows, all from one sample in a study of cytomegalovirus exposure and HLA in healthy donors. Sequencing was performed with immunoSEQ multiplex PCR; in TCRdb, only in-frame clones are kept and a portion is missing. The data contain more than 110,000 clones, around 85% of them singletons. The specimen was PBMCs. These receptors came from a man aged 18 to 30 in good health and CMV-seronegative. CDR3s include the opening cysteine and the closing phenylalanine or tryptophan. D genes are given only for firm matches. Where a row states a size, it is once, few, many or the class of an expanded clone; other rows omit it.

j_call d_call clone_size v_call cdr3_nt cdr3_aa
TRBJ1-3 NA NA TRBV12-5 TGTGCTAGTGGTTTGGTACCAAGCTGCAGGTCTCGCGGAAACACCATATATTTT CASGLVPSCRSRGNTIYF
TRBJ1-5 NA NA TRBV20-1 TGCAGTCTCAACTCACGGGGGTCCCAGCATTTT CSLNSRGSQHF
TRBJ2-1 NA NA TRBV19 TGTGCCACCGCTGAGGTCTCCTACAATGAGCAGTTCTTC CATAEVSYNEQFF
TRBJ1-1 TRBD1 NA TRBV6-1 TGTGCCAGCAGGCTCAGGGGGCTGGGCACTGAAGCTTTCTTT CASRLRGLGTEAFF
TRBJ2-7 NA few TRBV7-9 TGTGCCAGCAGCTCTTCGTCCTACGAGCAGTACTTC CASSSSSYEQYF
TRBJ2-2 NA NA TRBV10-3 TGTGCCATCAGAGGGCCTAGCGCGAACACCGGGGAGCTGTTTTTT CAIRGPSANTGELFF
TRBJ2-7 NA NA TRBV19 TGTGCCAGTAGTATAGGGCACGGAGGGGCCTACGAGCAGTACTTC CASSIGHGGAYEQYF
TRBJ2-1 TRBD2 NA TRBV19 TGTGCCAGTAGGGCTAGCGGCACCTACAATGAGCAGTTCTTC CASRASGTYNEQFF
TRBJ1-1 NA few TRBV5-1 TGCGCCAGCAGCTTCGGCCAGGAGAACACTGAAGCTTTCTTT CASSFGQENTEAFF
TRBJ1-3 TRBD1 few TRBV11-2 TGTGCCAGCAGCTTCCGGGACAGGAGAAACACCATATATTTT CASSFRDRRNTIYF
TRBJ2-6 TRBD1 NA TRBV11-2 TGTGCCAGCAGACTACTGGGGACAGGGCTCTCTGGGGCCAACGTCCTGACTTTC CASRLLGTGLSGANVLTF
TRBJ2-1 TRBD1 once TRBV7-9 TGTGCCAGCAGCGACCCCCGGGACAGGGCCTACAATGAGCAGTTCTTC CASSDPRDRAYNEQFF
TRBJ2-7 NA NA TRBV6-5 TGTGCCAGCAGTTCGAGGTACGAGCAGTACTTC CASSSRYEQYF
TRBJ1-1 NA NA TRBV4-1 TGCGCCAGCACCGACATCATGAACACTGAAGCTTTCTTT CASTDIMNTEAFF
TRBJ2-3 TRBD2 NA TRBV19 TGTGCCAGTAGTACGGGACTAGCGGGTTACACAGATACGCAGTATTTT CASSTGLAGYTDTQYF
TRBJ2-7 TRBD1 NA TRBV7-9 TGTGCCAGCAGCCCGGGCCCTTGGGGGACAGGGCGCTCCTACGAGCAGTACTTC CASSPGPWGTGRSYEQYF
TRBJ1-5 TRBD1 few TRBV28 TGTGCCAGCAGCCCTTCTGATCGGACAGGGCTGGGCCGGAATCAGCCCCAGCATTTT CASSPSDRTGLGRNQPQHF
TRBJ1-1 TRBD1 few TRBV28 TGTGCCAGCAGATCCCAGGGGGTCACTGAAGCTTTCTTT CASRSQGVTEAFF
TRBJ1-5 TRBD1 NA TRBV10-3 TGTGCCATCAGTGAGGGGGGACAGACTAATCAGCCCCAGCATTTT CAISEGGQTNQPQHF
TRBJ2-7 NA NA TRBV5-4 TGTGCCAGCAGCTTCGTGCTAGGGGCTTCCTACGAGCAGTACTTC CASSFVLGASYEQYF
TRBJ2-7 NA once TRBV25-1 TGTGCCAGCAGTAACGCGGTAAGCTGGAAGTACTTC CASSNAVSWKYF
TRBJ1-6 NA once TRBV5-1 TGCGCCAGCAGCTTAGGACCAGGGGATTCACCCCTCCACTTT CASSLGPGDSPLHF
TRBJ2-3 TRBD2 NA TRBV16 TGTGCCAGCAGCCAATCCCCTGGACTAGCGGAAAGCACAGATACGCAGTATTTT CASSQSPGLAESTDTQYF
TRBJ2-1 TRBD2 NA TRBV7-9 TGTGCCAGCAGCCCAACGGGGGAGGGTGAGCAGTTCTTC CASSPTGEGEQFF
TRBJ2-5 NA once TRBV6-1 TGTGCCAGCAGTGCCTGGGGCTACCTAGGGCAAGAGACCCAGTACTTC CASSAWGYLGQETQYF
TRBJ1-6 NA NA TRBV7-2 TGTGCCAGCAGCCGGGAGGGCCAAAGCTCCTATAATTCACCCCTCCACTTT CASSREGQSSYNSPLHF
TRBJ1-2 NA NA TRBV6-6 TGTGCCAGCAGTAACACAGATAACTATGGCTACACCTTC CASSNTDNYGYTF
TRBJ1-2 NA NA TRBV6-5 TGTGCCGCTGGGCCAGGGTCTAACTATGGCTACACCTTC CAAGPGSNYGYTF
TRBJ1-4 NA NA TRBV2 TGTGCCAGCAGTGATTCTCCCCCTACTAATGAAAAACTGTTTTTT CASSDSPPTNEKLFF
TRBJ2-1 NA NA TRBV6-1 TGTGCCAGCAGTGAAGATCCGGGTTACAATGAGCAGTTCTTC CASSEDPGYNEQFF
TRBJ1-4 NA NA TRBV12-5 TGTGCTAGTGGTTTGGTAAGGTTTGGGCAGGTTGAAGAAAAACTGTTTTTT CASGLVRFGQVEEKLFF
TRBJ2-7 NA few TRBV7-9 TGTGCCAGCAGCTTAGTCCCGGAGAGCGAGCAGTACTTC CASSLVPESEQYF
TRBJ2-2 NA NA TRBV6-5 TGTGCCAGCAGTTTCCTAGGCACCGGGGAGCTGTTTTTT CASSFLGTGELFF
TRBJ2-4 TRBD1 NA TRBV5-1 TGCGCCAGCAGCAACTTACACAGGGGTGAGGACATTCAGTACTTC CASSNLHRGEDIQYF
TRBJ1-2 TRBD1 NA TRBV6-1 TGTGCCAGCAGTGAAGCGAGAGGGGGCGCATGGGGCTACACCTTC CASSEARGGAWGYTF
TRBJ2-3 TRBD2 NA TRBV6-4 TGTGCCAGCAGTGAGACCGGGACTAGCGGACCAGATACGCAGTATTTT CASSETGTSGPDTQYF
TRBJ2-5 TRBD2 NA TRBV2 TGTGCCAGCAGACTAGCGGGTGTGAGGCAAGAGACCCAGTACTTC CASRLAGVRQETQYF
TRBJ2-6 NA NA TRBV6-1 TGTGCCAGCAGCGCCACAGGAGCTGGGGCCAACGTCCTGACTTTC CASSATGAGANVLTF
TRBJ2-6 NA NA TRBV15 TGTGCCACCAGCCACAAGGGAGCTGGGGCCAACGTCCTGACTTTC CATSHKGAGANVLTF
TRBJ1-1 NA few TRBV9 TGTGCCAGCAGCCCCCTTGCGGAGCCAGCTTTCTTT CASSPLAEPAFF
TRBJ2-7 NA NA TRBV28 TGTGCCAGTACGATTAGGGCAGCGGGCGTCCACGAGCAGTACTTC CASTIRAAGVHEQYF
TRBJ1-1 NA NA TRBV11-3 TGTGCCAGCAGCTACAATCGGGACACTGAAGCTTTCTTT CASSYNRDTEAFF
TRBJ2-3 NA NA TRBV6-5 TGTGCCAGCAGTTACGCCCCGCGAGATACGCAGTATTTT CASSYAPRDTQYF
TRBJ2-7 TRBD1 few TRBV27 TGTGCCAGCAGTTTATGGGGACAGGGGGCTATCCTCGAGCAGTACTTC CASSLWGQGAILEQYF
TRBJ2-4 NA NA TRBV2 TGTGCCAGCAGGGGCTCGGACATTCAGTACTTC CASRGSDIQYF
TRBJ1-4 TRBD1 NA TRBV4-1 TGCGCCAGCAGTGGGGGCGACAGGGATAGTGAAAAACTGTTTTTT CASSGGDRDSEKLFF